This entry describes one T cell receptor (beta chain). There is no known antigen for this receptor. No base-level quality is on record; no much larger clone is a single base apart. Relative to germline, V is 2 bases shorter and J is 8 bases shorter, with 6 bases between their ends. Including the terminal cysteine and phenylalanine, the CDR3 comprises 11 residues. The kept DNA is CDR3 alone, 33 bases in frame from the first base. As encoded in the germline V gene, CDR1 is MDHEN while CDR2 is SYDVKM. Sequenced using an Illumina HiSeq 1500. TCRdb trimmed the raw reads at Q25, called clones with MiXCR and kept productive beta chains. Each entry merges the rows of one CDR3 protein and shows their most common DNA and genes. Within this sample are a few hundred thousand distinct CDR3 sequences, with around 15% of them counted one time only. The ten largest make up 8.8% of the sample. This sample was included in a study of T cell repertoires in cytomegalovirus infection (dated by TCRdb to the late 2010s). With regard to the full study: Donor HLA type was relevant to the analysis, as public TCR beta signatures indicated carriage of CMV infection together with the matching HLA type. Here is what the overall study found, with its caveats: Carriers of CMV infection plus the relevant HLA type were discriminated by the cumulative frequency of public TCR beta family members in the study cohort and in an independent approximately 340-donor cohort. The ex vivo response was dominated by HLA-C-restricted CMV-specific TCR beta clonotypes, which also provided the single most frequent clonotype in two of eight donors.

The sequence links TRBV28 to TRBJ1-2; confidence is insufficient to name the D gene. Sequencing was performed on PBMCs. This receptor was obtained from a human donor in good health (CMV status not recorded). Some clones in this sample may be carry-over from other donors' samples. The base sequence is TGTGCCAGCAGTTTAAGTTTCGGCTACACCTTC. The translation is CASSLSFGYTF.